The 31 T cell receptor beta chains given below trace back to one sample, sequenced in a study of cytomegalovirus exposure and HLA in healthy donors. Sequenced by immunoSEQ multiplex PCR; TCRdb stores in-frame clones only, minus some. This sample carries over 150,000 clones, roughly 90% of them seen once, and the ten largest clones take 2% to 2.5%. Sample: PBMCs. These receptor sequences come from a woman younger than 35 in good health and CMV-seronegative.

This clone was counted once. V is TRBV30 and J is TRBJ1-1; TRBD1 agrees at 7 bases. Trimming removed 1 base from V and 5 bases from J; junction bases left unmatched: 7. The CDR3 totals 14 residues. Germline CDR1 is GTSNPN and CDR2 is SVGIG (reference sequence). CDR3 region: CAWSGPGGGTEAFF. CDR3 coding DNA: TGTGCCTGGAGTGGGCCAGGGGGAGGTACTGAAGCTTTCTTT.

The CDR3 is CASSENAGARQPQHF. The CDR3 nucleotides are TGTGCCAGCAGTGAAAATGCGGGGGCTCGGCAGCCCCAGCATTTT. The V call is TRBV2, the J call TRBJ1-5; TRBD1 is a possible D gene (6 bases). Looked up from germline, CDR1 is SNHLY and CDR2 is FYNNEI. CDR3 size: 15 residues. With 2 bases removed from V and 7 bases from J, the gap between germline ends came to 15 bases. The entire variable domain, with the rest obtained from reference TRBV2 and TRBJ1-5, is as follows: EPEVTQTPSHQVTQMGQEVILRCVPISNHLYFYWYRQILGQKVEFLVSFYNNEISEKSEIFDDQFSVERPDGSNFTLKIRSTKLEDSAMYFCASSENAGARQPQHFGDGTRLSIL.

This chain links TRBV9 with TRBJ1-2, with TRBD1 as a possible D gene (6 bases). CDR1 and CDR2 (germline): SGDLS, YYNGEE. CDR3 length: 15 amino acids. Between the trimmed V and J ends, which lost 0 bases and 5 bases, there was a span of 14 bases. CDR3 loop: CASSVGIGQGYGYTF. CDR3 DNA sequence: TGTGCCAGCAGCGTAGGGATAGGGCAGGGGTATGGCTACACCTTC. Together with reference TRBV9 and TRBJ1-2, the CDR3 gives the full variable domain: DSGVTQTPKHLITATGQRVTLRCSPRSGDLSVYWYQQSLDQGLQFLIQYYNGEERAKGNILERFSAQQFPDLHSELNLSSLELGDSALYFCASSVGIGQGYGYTFGSGTRLTVV.

CDR3 sequence (DNA): TGTGCCAGCAGTGCACTGGGGGGAGGCTACAATGAGCAGTTCTTC. It encodes CASSALGGGYNEQFF. The chain joins TRBV9 to TRBJ2-1, with TRBD2 as a possible D gene (6 bases). Germline CDR1 and CDR2: SGDLS and YYNGEE. V lost 5 bases and J 3 bases, leaving 15 bases between the germline ends. This CDR3 spans 15 amino acids.

The CDR3, as DNA: TGCGCCAGCAGCCAAGAATGGCCAGGGTTTTACGAGCAGTACTTC. Its translation is CASSQEWPGFYEQYF. The chain carries TRBV4-3 and TRBJ2-7, with D possibly matching TRBD1 (5 bases). Germline V CDR1 and CDR2: LGHNA, YSLEER. V gave up 0 bases and J gave up 4 bases, with 13 bases separating them. CDR3 length equals 15 residues.

This rearrangement joins TRBV13 to TRBJ2-2; TRBD2 agrees at 14 bases. Per germline, CDR1 PRHDT and CDR2 FYEKMQ (reference sequence). This CDR3 is 17 amino acids long. V shed 5 bases, J shed 5 bases, and the junction held 7 bases outside the gene matches. The CDR3 bases are TGTGCCAGCAGCCTGGGACTAGCGGGAGCGGTAACCGGGGAGCTGTTTTTT. Protein: CASSLGLAGAVTGELFF.

The chain is built from TRBV7-8 and TRBJ2-7; 7 bases map to TRBD1. The J segment lost 9 bases and the V segment lost 5 bases, leaving 16 bases of the junction unmatched. The CDR3 has 15 amino acids. Germline assignment: CDR1 SGHVS and CDR2 FQNEAQ. The CDR3 spells CASSRYRDSSLGQYF. CDR3 DNA: TGTGCCAGCAGCAGATACCGGGACAGTTCCTTAGGGCAGTACTTC.

The V and J genes are TRBV5-8 and TRBJ2-7, with D perhaps matching TRBD2 (7 bases). The V gene lost 3 bases and the J gene lost 2 bases, with 15 bases spanning the gap. CDR3 length: 15 residues. Per the germline V gene, CDR1 is SGHTS and CDR2 is YDEGEE. CDR3 residues: CASSSLRGGPYEQYF. Written as DNA, the CDR3 is TGTGCCAGCAGCTCCCTTAGGGGGGGGCCCTACGAGCAGTACTTC.

In regard to this clone: A read error may explain this, as a much larger clone is one base away. The same CDR3 also results from other DNA sequences found in this sample. This sequence joins TRBV5-1 and TRBJ1-1; unclear D gene. Germline values: CDR1 SGHRS, CDR2 YFSETQ. This CDR3 spans 13 amino acids. The CDR3 region has the DNA TGCGCCAGCAGCTTGGGGGCAGGCGCTGAGGCTTTCTTT. Translation: CASSLGAGAEAFF.

The V and J genes are TRBV7-2 and TRBJ1-5, with D tentatively TRBD1 (5 bases). The CDR3 runs to 16 residues. The ends were cut back, 5 bases at V and 5 bases at J, with 19 bases in the middle. The germline V gene has CDR1 SGHTA and CDR2 FQGNSA. The CDR3 protein is CASSTYYRLGDQPQHF. As DNA, the CDR3 is TGTGCCAGCAGCACCTACTACAGGTTAGGAGATCAGCCCCAGCATTTT.

The chain joins TRBV6-1 to TRBJ2-5; 7 positions agree with TRBD1. Germline lookup yields CDR1 MNHNS and CDR2 SASEGT. V lost 9 bases, J lost 5 bases, and 12 bases stayed unmatched. The CDR3 consists of 14 residues. CDR3 in amino acids: CASRQGGLGETQYF. The CDR3 DNA reads TGTGCCAGTCGACAGGGCGGCTTAGGGGAGACCCAGTACTTC.

V is TRBV27 and J is TRBJ1-2, with D perhaps TRBD1 (5 bases). Germline CDR1 is MNHEY and CDR2 is SMNVEV (reference sequence). CDR3 length equals 15 residues. The V end lost 5 bases, the J end lost 1 base, and 14 bases lay between the germline ends. The CDR3 loop reads CASSLRTSSNYGYTF. CDR3 coding DNA: TGTGCCAGCAGTCTCCGGACAAGTAGTAACTATGGCTACACCTTC.

The V and J genes are TRBV11-2 and TRBJ1-2, with D maybe TRBD1 (6 bases). Germline V gene data show CDR1 as SGHAT and CDR2 as FQNNGV. The germline V and J ends were trimmed by 1 base and 4 bases, with 16 bases remaining between them. The CDR3 has 16 residues. The CDR3 spells CASSLVGHTGPYGYTF. Written as DNA, the CDR3 is TGTGCCAGCAGCTTAGTGGGTCACACAGGGCCCTATGGCTACACCTTC.

The V and J genes are TRBV6-1 and TRBJ1-4; D possibly corresponds to TRBD1 (6 bases). Trimming pared 5 bases from V and 4 bases from J, leaving 14 bases between. The CDR3 consists of 15 residues. From germline, CDR1 is MNHNS and CDR2 SASEGT. The CDR3 region has the DNA TGTGCCAGCAGTAGGCTGGGGGGGCATAATGAAAAACTGTTTTTT. Translating it yields CASSRLGGHNEKLFF.

The chain carries TRBV11-3 and TRBJ2-3; TRBD1 is a possible D gene (6 bases). From germline, CDR1 is SGHNT and CDR2 YENEEA. Between the trimmed V and J ends, which lost 4 bases and 6 bases, there was a span of 11 bases. The CDR3 has 13 residues. For the CDR3, the DNA is TGTGCCAGCAGCTCCTACAGGGCCGATACGCAGTATTTT. Translating gives CASSSYRADTQYF.

This clone was found a few times. V is TRBV7-2 and J is TRBJ2-7; TRBD2 might be the D (5 bases). V was shortened by 5 bases and J by 5 bases, with 13 bases between the two germline ends. The CDR3 is made up of 13 amino acids. Germline V lookup: CDR1 SGHTA, CDR2 FQGNSA. The CDR3 reads CASSPSADHEQYF. CDR3 DNA: TGTGCCAGCAGCCCCTCAGCGGACCACGAGCAGTACTTC.

The gene calls are TRBV18 and TRBJ2-2; 7 nucleotides match TRBD1. The J segment lost 3 bases and the V segment lost 5 bases, leaving 6 bases of the junction unmatched. Per the germline V gene, CDR1 is KGHSH and CDR2 is LQKENI. The CDR3 covers 15 residues. The CDR3 loop is CASSSTGAYTGELFF. The CDR3 bases are TGTGCCAGCTCATCTACAGGGGCCTACACCGGGGAGCTGTTTTTT.

V gene TRBV7-9 combines with J gene TRBJ1-4; tentatively, D is TRBD1 (5 bases). In germline, CDR1 is SEHNR, CDR2 FQNEAQ (reference sequence). The CDR3 runs 15 residues. Between the trimmed V and J ends, which lost 1 base and 8 bases, there was a span of 14 bases. CDR3 DNA: TGTGCCAGCAGCTTAGGAGGCCCGGCAGGGGAAAAACTGTTTTTT. This codes for CASSLGGPAGEKLFF.

This clone has just a few counts. V is TRBV9 and J is TRBJ2-7; TRBD1 matches 10 bases. V gave up 4 bases and J gave up 3 bases; unmatched junction bases: 7. The CDR3 loop spans 15 amino acids. Germline lookup yields CDR1 SGDLS and CDR2 YYNGEE. CDR3 DNA sequence: TGTGCCAGCAGCACTGGGACAGGGGTAGGCTACGAGCAGTACTTC. Translated: CASSTGTGVGYEQYF. The full variable domain, completed using reference TRBV9 and TRBJ2-7, is DSGVTQTPKHLITATGQRVTLRCSPRSGDLSVYWYQQSLDQGLQFLIQYYNGEERAKGNILERFSAQQFPDLHSELNLSSLELGDSALYFCASSTGTGVGYEQYFGPGTRLTVT.

The chain carries TRBV6-1 and TRBJ1-3, with a weak D call TRBD1 (5 bases). Germline V gene lookup returns CDR1 MNHNS and CDR2 SASEGT. Trimming removed 3 bases at V and 4 bases at J, with 13 bases between. The CDR3 contains 15 residues. CDR3 protein: CASSEKVAGGNTIYF. As DNA, the CDR3 is TGTGCCAGCAGTGAGAAGGTGGCAGGGGGAAACACCATATATTTT.

The chain combines TRBV11-2 with TRBJ1-2, with 8 bases fitting TRBD1. CDR3 size: 16 residues. V gave up 3 bases and J gave up 1 base; unmatched junction bases: 7. CDR1 is SGHAT, CDR2 FQNNGV, per germline. CDR3 sequence: CASSLGQVLNNYGYTF. The DNA for the CDR3 is TGTGCCAGCAGCTTGGGACAGGTTTTAAATAACTATGGCTACACCTTC.

In this sample, this clone turned up a few times. The rearrangement joins TRBV29-1 to TRBJ2-7, with 9 nucleotides matching TRBD2. The germline V gene has CDR1 SQVTM and CDR2 ANQGSEA. The CDR3 runs to 16 residues. V lost 4 bases, J lost 3 bases, and 13 bases stayed unmatched. CDR3 bases: TGCAGCGTTGGTTACTACGGGCGGGAGGGACTCTACGAGCAGTACTTC. This sequence encodes CSVGYYGREGLYEQYF.

The V and J genes are TRBV25-1 and TRBJ2-7; a weak D match, TRBD2 (5 bases). V was pared by 5 bases and J by 5 bases, with 13 bases between. The CDR3 extends over 13 amino acids. The V gene's germline CDR1 is MGHDK and CDR2 SYGVNS. CDR3 region: CASSQADRHEQYF. For the CDR3, the DNA is TGTGCCAGCAGTCAAGCGGACCGCCACGAGCAGTACTTC.

The rearrangement links TRBV9 to TRBJ1-1; the D gene is possibly TRBD1 (5 bases). Germline V gene sequence: CDR1 SGDLS, CDR2 YYNGEE. V was clipped by 4 bases and J by 2 bases, with 12 bases between them. The CDR3 totals 14 residues. The CDR3 DNA reads TGTGCCAGCAGCCCGTCGGGGGTTAACACTGAAGCTTTCTTT. Protein product: CASSPSGVNTEAFF.

This chain joins TRBV21-1 and TRBJ1-5; the table assigns TRBD1, which was not confirmed against the DNA. TRBV21-1 is deemed a pseudogene. This CDR3 spans 16 amino acids. The CDR3 is CASTQSTGGSNQPQHF. The DNA of the CDR3 is TGTGCCAGCACCCAATCGACAGGGGGTAGCAATCAGCCCCAGCATTTT.

The gene calls are TRBV4-3 and TRBJ2-1; 10 bases are shared with TRBD2. With 4 bases clipped from V and 4 bases from J, the junction kept 4 bases outside the gene matches. Germline assignment: CDR1 LGHNA and CDR2 YSLEER. CDR3 size: 15 residues. CDR3 sequence (DNA): TGCGCCAGCAGCCCCACTAGCGGGATATACAATGAGCAGTTCTTC. Translated: CASSPTSGIYNEQFF.

This clone was seen only a few times. The genes are TRBV18 and TRBJ2-5; D may be TRBD1 (5 bases). V was trimmed by 4 bases and J by 2 bases, leaving 8 bases between them. From germline, CDR1 is KGHSH and CDR2 LQKENI. The CDR3 spans 13 residues. CDR3 bases: TGTGCCAGCTCACTCTGGACACAAGAGACCCAGTACTTC. Its translation: CASSLWTQETQYF.

The CDR3 reads CASSLAGRYEQYF. CDR3 nucleotide sequence: TGTGCCAGCAGCTTAGCGGGAAGATACGAGCAGTACTTC. V and J are TRBV13 and TRBJ2-7; perhaps TRBD2 as D (5 bases). CDR1 PRHDT and CDR2 FYEKMQ come from the germline V gene (reference sequence). This CDR3 comprises 13 residues. The ends were cut back, 1 base at V and 4 bases at J, with 8 bases in the middle.

The chain has TRBV9 and TRBJ1-4; D possibly corresponds to TRBD1 (5 bases). The V end was cut by 1 base, the J end by 0 bases, with 7 bases between. Germline assignment: CDR1 SGDLS and CDR2 YYNGEE. The CDR3 totals 15 residues. The DNA for the CDR3 is TGTGCCAGCAGCGTAAGGGGTGCAACTAATGAAAAACTGTTTTTT. Amino acids: CASSVRGATNEKLFF.

The chain employs TRBV7-2 and TRBJ2-1; D not resolved. V was trimmed by 6 bases and J by 5 bases, leaving 11 bases between them. The CDR3 covers 13 residues. Looked up from germline, CDR1 is SGHTA and CDR2 is FQGNSA. The CDR3 sequence: CASSLTNNNEQFF. In DNA form, the CDR3 reads TGTGCCAGCAGTCTCACTAACAACAATGAGCAGTTCTTC.

The chain recombines TRBV5-5 with TRBJ1-2; 11 bases are a match to TRBD1. The CDR3 consists of 17 residues. CDR1 SGHKS and CDR2 YYEKEE come from the germline V gene (reference sequence). The J segment lost 8 bases and the V segment lost 4 bases, leaving 16 bases of the junction unmatched. CDR3 sequence reads: CASSPGQGANLVVGYTF. The CDR3 bases are TGTGCCAGCAGCCCAGGACAGGGGGCCAACCTTGTTGTGGGCTACACCTTC.